This TCR beta chain was sequenced during a study of beta chain features in type 1 diabetes (dated by TCRdb to between 2018 and 2020). Regarding the study in general: No differences in mean age, gender distribution, total cell number or subset yield were found between patients and healthy donors. The study compared TCRB repertoires of sorted circulating CD4+ T cell subsets between recently diagnosed type 1 diabetes patients and matched healthy donors. A total of 100 million to 110 million sorted cells were examined across all samples, and a strong correlation was observed between cell number per subset and RNA yield. Naive and central memory subsets were obtained from all 30 or so donors, but regulatory and stem cell-like memory subsets were isolated from only 8 patients and roughly 8 healthy donors.

All of the isolated RNA was reverse transcribed with the High Capacity cDNA Reverse Transcription Kit, so expressed TCRB transcripts were sequenced. Deep immunoSEQ sequencing was performed on naive, central memory and regulatory T cell samples, with an average of about 3.57 million total reads per sample. After sorted cells were lysed in RLT buffer, RNA was extracted with DNase-treated RNeasy Micro or Mini kits, with the choice depending on cell number. To prevent cross-contamination, each cell subset was processed individually, whereas patient and healthy donor samples were processed jointly. Using the immunoSEQ multiplex PCR, TCRB sequences were amplified from cDNA into 87-bp fragments spanning the CDR3 region. Sequencing of the amplicons was done on the Illumina HiSeq platform. Concerning the study's data processing: Synthetic template baselines were used to correct PCR bias computationally, reads within Hamming distance 2 were collapsed together, and singletons that could not be merged were discarded. Reads were aligned against IMGT to assign V, D and J genes, CDR3 length and insertions or deletions at six rearrangement sites. Clonotype counts were normalized to sorted cell number within each subset before computing true diversity and Gini coefficients with the tcR R package. The overlap coefficient, calculated on TCRB nucleotide sequences, was used to quantify repertoire sharing. Out-of-frame TCRB sequences from naive cells were analyzed to stand in for the pre-selection repertoire. TCRdb took this table from immuneACCESS and kept in-frame rearrangements with V and J called. Such tables lack part of the clones; where checked against another copy, unresolved V genes explain under half of the gap, and the rest is unexplained. The DNA gave D and trimming, while V, J and clone size come from that table. In this sample the table shows 300,000 to 350,000 clones, about 13% of which occur a single time. The ten largest clones add up to roughly 0.016% of the sample.

Study-wide conclusions, independent of this receptor: Patients with type 1 diabetes made fewer insertions and deleted more nucleotides at VDJ recombination sites, implying thymic rearrangement abnormalities. Naive, central memory and regulatory TCRB repertoires appeared more similar among patients than among healthy donors. In all four CD4+ subsets, TCRB CDR3 length was moderately but significantly shorter in type 1 diabetes patients. Because the HLA sub-analyses included only small numbers of individuals, any influence of HLA type on TCRB rearrangement was left unresolved. Sequencing cDNA rather than genomic DNA could over-represent highly expressing activated cells, although activation and CD3 levels did not differ between groups. PCR may preferentially amplify shorter templates, but because patient and control samples were amplified and corrected together, any resulting skew would affect both groups equally.

Comments on this clone: Its antigen is currently not known. It has no much larger one-base neighbor in the sample; base qualities were not kept.

The CDR3 measures 15 amino acids from cysteine to phenylalanine. Only the CDR3 portion is preserved as DNA: 45 bases, with reading frame beginning at the first base. A distance of 14 bases separates the germline ends of V and J, which lose 3 bases and 5 bases respectively. Sequences MDHEN (CDR1) and SYDVKM (CDR2) are obtained from the germline V gene. From each donor, a single peripheral blood sample of 90 to 150 mL on average was drawn into heparinised tubes. A BD FACSAria II and a panel including CD45RO, CCR7, CD25, CD127, CD95 and CD27 were used to sort naive, central memory, regulatory and stem cell-like memory CD4+ T cells. A purity above 95% was achieved for all sorted populations. PBMCs were isolated right away by Lymphoprep density gradient centrifugation and were stained directly, without culture. So that batch effects would be minimized, each experiment stained and sorted samples in pairs, pairing one healthy donor with one patient.

This receptor was identified in a woman aged 18-29 years with type 1 diabetes. The sample was naive CD4+ T cells from blood. The cell subset or site label on this specimen signifies: true naive CD4+ T cells. The chain is made from TRBV28 and TRBJ1-5; possibly the D gene is TRBD1, per 5 matching bases. In nucleotide form, the sequence is TGTGCCAGCAGTTTGCGTCGGGGGGGTGATCAGCCCCAGCATTTT. Translated, it gives CASSLRRGGDQPQHF.